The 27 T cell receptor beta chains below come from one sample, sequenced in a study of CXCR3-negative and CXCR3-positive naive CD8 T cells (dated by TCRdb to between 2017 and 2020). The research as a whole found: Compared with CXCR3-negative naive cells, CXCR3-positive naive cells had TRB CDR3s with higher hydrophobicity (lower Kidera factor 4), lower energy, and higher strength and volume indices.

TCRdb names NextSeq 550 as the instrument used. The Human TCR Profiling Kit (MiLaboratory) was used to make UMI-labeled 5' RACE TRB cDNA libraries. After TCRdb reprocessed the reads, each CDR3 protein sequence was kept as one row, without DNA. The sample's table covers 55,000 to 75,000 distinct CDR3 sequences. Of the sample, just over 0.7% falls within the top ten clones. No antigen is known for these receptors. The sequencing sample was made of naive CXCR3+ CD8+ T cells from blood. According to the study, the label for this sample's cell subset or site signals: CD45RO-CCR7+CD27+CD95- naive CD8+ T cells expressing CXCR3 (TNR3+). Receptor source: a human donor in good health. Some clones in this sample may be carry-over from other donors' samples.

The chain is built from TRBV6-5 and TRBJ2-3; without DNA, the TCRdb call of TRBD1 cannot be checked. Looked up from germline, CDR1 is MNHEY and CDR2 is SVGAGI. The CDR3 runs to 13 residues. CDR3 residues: CASRRTETDTQYF.

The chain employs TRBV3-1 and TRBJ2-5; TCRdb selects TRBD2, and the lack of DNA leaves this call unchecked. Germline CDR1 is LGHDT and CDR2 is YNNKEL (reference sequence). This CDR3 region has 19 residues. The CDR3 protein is CASSTSKGTSGGAVETQYF.

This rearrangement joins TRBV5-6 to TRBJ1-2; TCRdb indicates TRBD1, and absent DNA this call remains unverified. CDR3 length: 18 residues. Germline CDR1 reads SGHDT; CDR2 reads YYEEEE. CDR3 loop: CASSLVSPDRGLNYGYTF.

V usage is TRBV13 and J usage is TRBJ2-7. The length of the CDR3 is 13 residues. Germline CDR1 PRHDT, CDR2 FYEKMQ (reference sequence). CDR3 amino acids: CASSPKNDYEQYF. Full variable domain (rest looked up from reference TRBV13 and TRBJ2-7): AAGVIQSPRHLIKEKRETATLKCYPIPRHDTVYWYQQGPGQDPQFLISFYEKMQSDKGSIPDRFSAQQFSDYHSELNMSSLELGDSALYFCASSPKNDYEQYFGPGTRLTVT.

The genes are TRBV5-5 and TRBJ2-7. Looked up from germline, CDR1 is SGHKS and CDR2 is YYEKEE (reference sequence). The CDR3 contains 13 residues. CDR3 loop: CASSLRQSYEQYF.

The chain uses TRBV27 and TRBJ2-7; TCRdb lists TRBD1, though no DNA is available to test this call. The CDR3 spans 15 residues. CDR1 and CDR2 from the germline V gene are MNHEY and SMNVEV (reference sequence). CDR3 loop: CASSSTGQSSYEQYF.

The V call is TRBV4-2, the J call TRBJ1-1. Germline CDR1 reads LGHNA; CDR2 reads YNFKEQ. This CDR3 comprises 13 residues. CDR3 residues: CASSQPMNTEAFF.

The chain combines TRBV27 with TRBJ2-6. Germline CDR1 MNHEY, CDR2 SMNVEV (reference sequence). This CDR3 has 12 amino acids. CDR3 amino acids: CATLSGANVLTF.

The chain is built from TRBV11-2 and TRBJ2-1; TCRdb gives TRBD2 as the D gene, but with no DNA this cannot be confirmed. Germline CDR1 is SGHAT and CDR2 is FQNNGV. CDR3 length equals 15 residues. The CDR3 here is CASSLVRGPLGEQFF.

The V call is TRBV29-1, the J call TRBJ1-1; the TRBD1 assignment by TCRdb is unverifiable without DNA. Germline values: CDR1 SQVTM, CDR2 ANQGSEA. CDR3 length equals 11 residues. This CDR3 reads CSPGGGTEAFF.

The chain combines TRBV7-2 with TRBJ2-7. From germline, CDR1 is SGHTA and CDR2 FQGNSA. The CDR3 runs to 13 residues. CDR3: CASSLGSLPEQYF.

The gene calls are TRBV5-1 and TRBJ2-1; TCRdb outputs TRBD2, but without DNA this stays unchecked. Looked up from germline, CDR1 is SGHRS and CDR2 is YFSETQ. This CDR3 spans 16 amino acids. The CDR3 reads CASSFGGRPQVDEQFF.

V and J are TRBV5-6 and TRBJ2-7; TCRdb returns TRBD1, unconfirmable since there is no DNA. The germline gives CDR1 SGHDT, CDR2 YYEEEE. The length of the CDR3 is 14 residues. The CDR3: CASSSGTGVGEQYF.

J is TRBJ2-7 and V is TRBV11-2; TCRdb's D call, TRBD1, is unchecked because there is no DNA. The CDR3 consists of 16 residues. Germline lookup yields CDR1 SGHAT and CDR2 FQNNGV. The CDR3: CASSWGGRGPAYEQYF. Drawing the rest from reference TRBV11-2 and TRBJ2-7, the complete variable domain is EAGVAQSPRYKIIEKRQSVAFWCNPISGHATLYWYQQILGQGPKLLIQFQNNGVVDDSQLPKDRFSAERLKGVDSTLKIQPAKLEDSAVYLCASSWGGRGPAYEQYFGPGTRLTVT.

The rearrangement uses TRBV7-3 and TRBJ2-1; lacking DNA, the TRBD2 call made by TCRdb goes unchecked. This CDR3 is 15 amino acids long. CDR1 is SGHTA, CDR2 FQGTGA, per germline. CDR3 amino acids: CASSLLAGGIDEQFF.

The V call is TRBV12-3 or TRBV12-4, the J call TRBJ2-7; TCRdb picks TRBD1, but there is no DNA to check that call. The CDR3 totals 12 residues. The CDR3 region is CASSGDSYEQYF.

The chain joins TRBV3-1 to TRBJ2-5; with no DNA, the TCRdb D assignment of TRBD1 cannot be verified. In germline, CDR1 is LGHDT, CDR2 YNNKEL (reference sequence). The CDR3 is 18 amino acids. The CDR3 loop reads CASSQDRAGNGLGEAQYF.

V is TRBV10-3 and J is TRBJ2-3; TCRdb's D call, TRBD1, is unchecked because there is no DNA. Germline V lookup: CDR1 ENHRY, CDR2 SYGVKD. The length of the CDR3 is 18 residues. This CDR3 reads CAISESKRDGSRADTQYF.

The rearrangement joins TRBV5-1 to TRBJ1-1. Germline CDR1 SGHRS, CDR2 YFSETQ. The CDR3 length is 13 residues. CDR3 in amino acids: CATRTELNTEAFF.

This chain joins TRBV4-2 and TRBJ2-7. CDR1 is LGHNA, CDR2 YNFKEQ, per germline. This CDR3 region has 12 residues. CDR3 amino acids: CASSQDINEQYF.

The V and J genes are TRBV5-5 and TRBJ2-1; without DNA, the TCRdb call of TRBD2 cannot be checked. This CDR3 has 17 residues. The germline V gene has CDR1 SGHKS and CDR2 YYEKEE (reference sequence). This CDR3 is CASSLVASGGAGYEQFF.

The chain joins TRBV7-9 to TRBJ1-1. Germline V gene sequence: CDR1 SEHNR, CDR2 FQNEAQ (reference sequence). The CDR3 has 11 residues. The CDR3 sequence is CASSLVREAFF.

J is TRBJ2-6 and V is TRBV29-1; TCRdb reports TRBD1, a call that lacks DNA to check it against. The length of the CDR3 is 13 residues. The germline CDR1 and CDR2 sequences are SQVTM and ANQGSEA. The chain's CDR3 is CSVGPSGANVLTF.

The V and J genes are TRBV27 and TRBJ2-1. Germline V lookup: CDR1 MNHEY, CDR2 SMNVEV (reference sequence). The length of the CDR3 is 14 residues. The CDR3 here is CASSLRPLYNEQFF.

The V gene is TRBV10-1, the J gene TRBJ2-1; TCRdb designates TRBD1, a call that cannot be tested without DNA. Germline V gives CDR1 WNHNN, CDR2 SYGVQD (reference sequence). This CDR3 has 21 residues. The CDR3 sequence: CASSEPDSDFIGTRSYNEQFF.

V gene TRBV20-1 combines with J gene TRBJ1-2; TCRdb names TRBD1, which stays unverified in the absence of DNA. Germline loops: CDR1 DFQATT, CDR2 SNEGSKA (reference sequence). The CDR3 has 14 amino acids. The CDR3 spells CSARGQGAIYGYTF.

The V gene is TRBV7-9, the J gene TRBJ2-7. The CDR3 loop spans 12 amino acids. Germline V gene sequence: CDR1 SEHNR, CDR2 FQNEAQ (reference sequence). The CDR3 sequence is CASSSRLYEQYF. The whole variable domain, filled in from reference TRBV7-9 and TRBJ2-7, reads DTGVSQNPRHKITKRGQNVTFRCDPISEHNRLYWYRQTLGQGPEFLTYFQNEAQLEKSRLLSDRFSAERPKGSFSTLEIQRTEQGDSAMYLCASSSRLYEQYFGPGTRLTVT.